There are a few counts of the clone carrying this TCR beta chain. Its target is not known. This table comes from immunoSEQ multiplex PCR, and its TCRdb copy is limited to in-frame clones, with some not included. The table lists 850,000 to 1,200,000 clones, about 77% of them singletons, with around 1.4% in the top ten. The data derive from a study of shared clonotypes between healthy human individuals. Study-wide findings and caveats: Deeper or shallower sequencing was expected to change how clonotypes are shared among donors. Only blood underwent sampling, and tissue repertoires likely differ. About 4.5% of naive CD4 clonotypes were common to a few donors. Rarefaction gave evidence that sorted-subset sequencing remained incomplete despite large depth.

Sequencing was performed on memory CD4+ T cells sorted from blood. Subset denoted: CD45RA-negative fraction. This clonotype originated in a man aged 18 to 29 in good health.

In DNA, the CDR3 is TGTGCCAGCAGTTTGGGGACGGTGAGCACAGATACGCAGTATTTT. Translation gives CASSLGTVSTDTQYF. The chain uses TRBV27 and TRBJ2-3, with D perhaps given as TRBD1 or TRBD2 (5 bases each). The length of the CDR3 is 15 residues. Per germline, CDR1 MNHEY and CDR2 SMNVEV (reference sequence). V gave up 3 bases and J gave up 0 bases, with 10 bases separating them.